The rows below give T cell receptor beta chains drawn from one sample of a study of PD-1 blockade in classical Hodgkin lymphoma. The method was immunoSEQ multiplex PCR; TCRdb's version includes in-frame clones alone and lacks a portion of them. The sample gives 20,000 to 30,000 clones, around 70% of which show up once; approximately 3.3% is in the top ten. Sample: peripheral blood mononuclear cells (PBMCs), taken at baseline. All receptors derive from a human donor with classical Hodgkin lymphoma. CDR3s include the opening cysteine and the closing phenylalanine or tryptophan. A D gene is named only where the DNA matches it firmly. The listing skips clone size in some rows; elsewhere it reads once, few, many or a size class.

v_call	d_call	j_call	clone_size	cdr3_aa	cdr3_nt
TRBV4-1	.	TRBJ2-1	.	CASGWTVNEQFF	TGCGCCAGCGGCTGGACTGTCAATGAGCAGTTCTTC
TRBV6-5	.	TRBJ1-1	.	CASSYLRASDPEAFF	TGTGCCAGCAGTTACTTAAGGGCCTCCGACCCTGAAGCTTTCTTT
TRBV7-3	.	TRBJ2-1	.	CASSLMTADNEQFF	TGTGCCAGCAGCTTAATGACAGCGGACAATGAGCAGTTCTTC
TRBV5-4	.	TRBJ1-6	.	CASSLEGDRLYNSPLHF	TGTGCCAGCAGCTTGGAGGGAGATCGGCTCTATAATTCACCCCTCCACTTT
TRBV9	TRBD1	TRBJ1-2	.	CASSIRDRGPHFYGYTF	TGTGCCAGCAGCATCCGGGACAGGGGCCCCCACTTCTATGGCTACACCTTC
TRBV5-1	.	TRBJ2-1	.	CASSLADSNEQFF	TGCGCCAGCAGCTTGGCCGACTCGAATGAGCAGTTCTTC
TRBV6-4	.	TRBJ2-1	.	CASSELLGYEQFF	TGTGCCAGCAGTGAATTATTGGGGTACGAGCAGTTCTTC
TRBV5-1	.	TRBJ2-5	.	CASSFEYQETQYF	TGCGCCAGCAGCTTTGAGTACCAAGAGACCCAGTACTTC
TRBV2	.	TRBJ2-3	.	CATLLRPDTQYF	TGTGCCACCCTTCTTAGGCCAGATACGCAGTATTTT
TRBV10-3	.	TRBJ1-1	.	CAIRTDEGGTEAFF	TGTGCCATCAGGACAGACGAGGGGGGCACTGAAGCTTTCTTT
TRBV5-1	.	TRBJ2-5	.	CASSPGSDQETQYF	TGCGCCAGCAGCCCAGGGTCTGACCAAGAGACCCAGTACTTC
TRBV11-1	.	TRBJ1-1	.	CASSHSWDPGNTEAFF	TGTGCCAGCAGCCACTCCTGGGACCCAGGGAACACTGAAGCTTTCTTT
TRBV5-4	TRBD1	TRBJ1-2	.	CASSLVGQVYGYTF	TGTGCCAGCAGCTTGGTGGGACAGGTCTATGGCTACACCTTC
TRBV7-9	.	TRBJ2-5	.	CASSLRQRADQETQYF	TGTGCCAGCAGCTTACGTCAACGAGCGGACCAAGAGACCCAGTACTTC
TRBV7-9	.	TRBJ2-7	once	CASSSDWTPYEQYF	TGTGCCAGCAGCTCCGACTGGACACCCTACGAGCAGTACTTC